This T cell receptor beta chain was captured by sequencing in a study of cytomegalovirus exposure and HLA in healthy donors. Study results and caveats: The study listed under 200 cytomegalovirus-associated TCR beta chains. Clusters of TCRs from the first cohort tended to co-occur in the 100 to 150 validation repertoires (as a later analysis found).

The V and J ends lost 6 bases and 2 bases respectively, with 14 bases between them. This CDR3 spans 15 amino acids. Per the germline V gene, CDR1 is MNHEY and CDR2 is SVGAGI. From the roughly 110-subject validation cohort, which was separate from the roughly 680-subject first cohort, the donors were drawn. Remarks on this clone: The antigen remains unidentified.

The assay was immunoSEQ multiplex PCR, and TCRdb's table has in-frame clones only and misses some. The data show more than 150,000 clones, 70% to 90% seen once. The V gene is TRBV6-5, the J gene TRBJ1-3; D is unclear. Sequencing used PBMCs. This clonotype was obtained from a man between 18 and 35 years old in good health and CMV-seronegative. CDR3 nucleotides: TGTGCCAGCAGCCCCGCTGAGGCCGCTGGAAACACCATATATTTT. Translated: CASSPAEAAGNTIYF.